What follows is one TCR beta chain and its context. The target antigen is unknown. The data originate from a study of STAT5B mutations in CD4+ large granular lymphocyte leukemia. The study's findings and limits: Patient CD4-sorted repertoires looked more clonal than healthy CD4+ repertoires, even without putative leukemic clones.

Generated by immunoSEQ multiplex PCR, the TCRdb table keeps only in-frame clones and is missing some. The sample has 20,000 to 25,000 clones; around two thirds are singletons. The length of the CDR3 is 14 residues. Per germline, CDR1 MNHNS and CDR2 SASEGT. V lost 6 bases and J 0 bases, leaving 11 bases between the germline ends. V and J are TRBV6-1 and TRBJ1-1; D might be TRBD1 (5 bases). The material sequenced was CD4+ T cells from blood buffy coats. This clonotype was sampled from a human donor in good health. CDR3 nucleotides: TGTGCCAGCAGAAATGGACACTTGAACACTGAAGCTTTCTTT. It yields the protein CASRNGHLNTEAFF.